This T cell receptor (beta chain) was sequenced in a study of T cell changes during pregnancy in multiple sclerosis (dated by TCRdb to between 2019 and 2020). About the investigation overall: In women with multiple sclerosis, the researchers looked at how the T cell repertoire shifted as pregnancy progressed.

V has 5 bases trimmed and J has 7 bases trimmed; junction bases matching no gene number 10. As encoded in the germline V gene, CDR1 is SGHTA while CDR2 is FQGTGA. Including the terminal cysteine and phenylalanine, the CDR3 comprises 17 residues. This entry keeps only the CDR3 DNA: 51 bases, framed from base 1. Of note for this clone: Its antigen is unknown. Per-nucleotide qualities are absent, and no much larger clonotype sits a single base away.

The protocol used for the library was the immunoSEQ multiplex PCR assay. What TCRdb holds here is the immuneACCESS table cut down to in-frame rearrangements. Part of the clones is not present; checked against another copy, under half of the missing clones reflect an unresolved V gene, and the others are unexplained. The sample table holds under 50,000 clones, of which about nine tenths were seen once. The top ten clones comprise approximately 27% of the sample. This TCR was recovered from a female donor with multiple sclerosis, enrolled in a pregnancy study. The source was CD8+ T cells from peripheral blood mononuclear cells, collected before pregnancy. The chain employs TRBV7-3 and TRBJ2-2, with TRBD2 identical over 13 junction bases. The DNA is as follows: TGTGCCAGCAGCGGTCCTAGGACTAGCGGGAGAAGCGGGGAGCTGTTTTTT. Its translation reads: CASSGPRTSGRSGELFF.